This entry lists 28 T cell receptor beta chains sequenced from one sample in a study of vaccination effects on CD4 cells after COVID-19. No antigen has been identified for these receptors. Expansion of antigen-specific CD4+ T cells with viral peptide pools was carried out by the ViraFEST assay before sequencing. The culture ran for 10 days, and then CD4+ T cells were isolated. According to the study, vaccine recipients showed no prior SARS-CoV-2 infection and negative nucleocapsid antibodies. Repertoires were generated with immunoSEQ multiplex PCR, while TCRdb's copy carries only in-frame clones and drops some. The table lists under 45,000 clones, more than 65% of them singletons. The sequences come from CD4+ T cells from PBMCs cultured with HCoV-NL63 spike peptides, collected before COVID-19 vaccination. These receptors all come from a human donor who received a COVID-19 vaccine.

CDR3 sequence: CASSVSGYNEQFF. The DNA of the CDR3 is TGTGCCAGCAGCGTTTCCGGCTACAATGAGCAGTTCTTC. The rearrangement uses TRBV9 and TRBJ2-1, with D unresolved. Germline V gene data show CDR1 as SGDLS and CDR2 as YYNGEE. CDR3 length: 13 amino acids. V gave up 2 bases and J gave up 3 bases, with 6 bases separating them.

The chain uses TRBV6-5 and TRBJ1-6; D not certain. Trimming cost V 2 bases and J 5 bases, with 7 bases left between them. CDR1 MNHEY and CDR2 SVGAGI come from the germline V gene. The CDR3 is made up of 14 amino acids. In DNA, the CDR3 is TGTGCCAGCAGTTACCGACGGGATAATTCACCCCTCCACTTT. Translating gives CASSYRRDNSPLHF.

The chain employs TRBV19 and TRBJ2-7; 9 bases are shared with TRBD1. Losses at the gene ends were 8 bases for V and 1 base for J; bases not matched to a gene: 12. Germline assignment: CDR1 LNHDA and CDR2 SQIVND (reference sequence). The CDR3 runs to 16 residues. CDR3 residues: CASCETLDRGSYEQYV. CDR3 bases: TGTGCCAGTTGTGAGACCTTGGACAGGGGATCCTACGAGCAGTACGTC.

V is TRBV28 and J is TRBJ2-1; 9 bases are shared with TRBD1. CDR1 is MDHEN, CDR2 SYDVKM, per germline. The junction had 5 bases not matched to a gene; V was cut back by 6 bases and J by 2 bases. The CDR3 runs to 15 residues. The CDR3 loop is CASSAGTGTYNEQFF. CDR3 DNA: TGTGCCAGCAGCGCCGGGACAGGGACCTACAATGAGCAGTTCTTC.

The chain is built from TRBV6-5 and TRBJ2-2; D is unresolved. V was clipped by 2 bases and J by 7 bases, with 5 bases between them. This CDR3 comprises 12 residues. In germline, CDR1 is MNHEY, CDR2 SVGAGI. In DNA form, the CDR3 reads TGTGCCAGCAGTTACGGACGCGGGGAGCTGTTTTTT. Its protein product is CASSYGRGELFF.

The chain recombines TRBV6-6 with TRBJ2-1; 7 bases are shared with TRBD2. The V segment lost 5 bases and the J segment 0 bases; nucleotides outside the gene matches: 10. The CDR3 covers 17 residues. Per the germline V gene, CDR1 is MNHNY and CDR2 is SVGAGI (reference sequence). CDR3: CASSRDQRGSSYNEQFF. The CDR3 DNA reads as TGTGCCAGCAGTCGCGACCAGCGGGGAAGCTCCTACAATGAGCAGTTCTTC.

The V and J genes are TRBV5-4 and TRBJ1-2; 7 bases are shared with TRBD1. The CDR3 has 15 residues. Germline V gene sequence: CDR1 SGHNT, CDR2 YYREEE (reference sequence). Germline trimming cut 2 bases from V and 4 bases from J; bases unmatched to any gene: 8. The CDR3 reads CASSLPGQRFYGYTF. DNA of the CDR3: TGTGCCAGCAGCTTACCGGGACAGAGATTCTATGGCTACACCTTC.

Comments on this clone: One junction end disagrees with the germline gene, perhaps due to a read error. V and J are TRBV7-8 and TRBJ2-5; D call uncertain. In germline, CDR1 is SGHVS, CDR2 FQNEAQ. This CDR3 is 13 amino acids long. CDR3 in DNA: TGTGCCAGCAGCTTAAATGACCGGCGGACCCAATACTTC. Translation gives CASSLNDRRTQYF. Full variable domain (missing parts from reference TRBV7-8 and TRBJ2-5): GAGVSQSPRYKVAKRGQDVALRCDPISGHVSLFWYQQALGQGPEFLTYFQNEAQLDKSGLPSDRFFAERPEGSVSTLKIQRTQQEDSAVYLCASSLNDRRTQYFGPGTRLLVL.

The rearrangement links TRBV6-6 to TRBJ1-5; D remains ambiguous. Trimming cost V 6 bases and J 0 bases, with 12 bases left between them. Germline loops: CDR1 MNHNY, CDR2 SVGAGI (reference sequence). This CDR3 has 15 residues. The DNA of the CDR3 is TGTGCCAGCAGCCCGGACGGTTATAGCAATCAGCCCCAGCATTTT. It translates to CASSPDGYSNQPQHF.

The rearrangement uses TRBV19 and TRBJ1-2; no firm D call. The CDR3 runs 15 residues. Trimming removed 5 bases from V and 4 bases from J, with 17 bases in between. The germline CDR1 and CDR2 sequences are LNHDA and SQIVND (reference sequence). CDR3 residues: CASSRPGPSGYGYTF. In DNA form, the CDR3 reads TGTGCCAGTAGTCGACCCGGACCGTCGGGCTATGGCTACACCTTC.

The chain carries TRBV6-5 and TRBJ1-5, with TRBD1 matching 8 bases. The V and J ends lost 8 bases and 5 bases, in that order; junction bases with no gene match: 8. CDR3 length: 14 residues. Germline V gives CDR1 MNHEY, CDR2 SVGAGI. In DNA form, the CDR3 reads TGTGCCAGCGAAGGACAGGGTTGGGATCAGCCCCAGCATTTT. It translates to CASEGQGWDQPQHF.

The chain joins TRBV25-1 to TRBJ1-5; 7 bases agree with TRBD1. CDR1 is MGHDK, CDR2 SYGVNS, per germline. The J segment lost 4 bases and the V segment lost 5 bases, leaving 8 bases of the junction unmatched. This CDR3 is 15 amino acids long. The CDR3 bases are TGTGCCAGCAGTCGAGGGGGACAGCTTAATCAGCCCCAGCATTTT. It specifies CASSRGGQLNQPQHF. Filled out from reference TRBV25-1 and TRBJ1-5, the complete variable domain reads EADIYQTPRYLVIGTGKKITLECSQTMGHDKMYWYQQDPGMELHLIHYSYGVNSTEKGDLSSESTVSRIRTEHFPLTLESARPSHTSQYLCASSRGGQLNQPQHFGDGTRLSIL.

The V gene is TRBV6-5, the J gene TRBJ1-2; 10 positions agree with TRBD1. Germline CDR1 reads MNHEY; CDR2 reads SVGAGI. The CDR3 length is 16 residues. The trim removed 2 bases at V and 4 bases at J, leaving 7 bases unmatched. For the CDR3, the DNA is TGTGCCAGCAGTTACGAGGGAGGGACAGGGGTCTATGGCTACACCTTC. This translates into CASSYEGGTGVYGYTF.

CDR3 DNA: TGCGCCAGCAGCCACGCGGACAGGGCCAATTCACCCCTCCACTTT. It is translated as CASSHADRANSPLHF. The chain links TRBV4-3 to TRBJ1-6; TRBD1 matches 8 bases. Germline V gives CDR1 LGHNA, CDR2 YSLEER. The CDR3 runs to 15 residues. The junction had 5 bases not matched to a gene; V was cut back by 3 bases and J by 7 bases.

In this sample, this clone turned up a few times. This chain joins TRBV2 and TRBJ2-7; possible D gene TRBD1, 6 bases. The CDR3 spans 13 residues. Trimming left V 6 bases short and J 3 bases short, with 12 bases between. Germline CDR1 is SNHLY and CDR2 is FYNNEI. In DNA, the CDR3 is TGTGCCAGCAGCGACCAGGGGATCTACGAGCAGTACGTC. Protein product: CASSDQGIYEQYV.

A note on this clone: The DNA is left out, because the CDR3 cannot be placed on it with certainty; the CDR3 is given as TCRdb lists it. The chain links TRBV21-1 to TRBJ2-7. TRBV21-1 corresponds to a pseudogene. The CDR3 length is 19 residues, termini included. CDR3 loop: CASSKVPEVGGGTSYEQYV.

The chain carries TRBV29-1 and TRBJ2-1; the D gene is possibly TRBD2 (5 bases). Deletions cut 3 bases from V and 1 base from J, with 10 bases between. Germline values: CDR1 SQVTM, CDR2 ANQGSEA. This CDR3 region has 14 residues. CDR3 amino acids: CSVDRPGSYNEQFF. The CDR3 region has the DNA TGCAGCGTTGATCGACCGGGGTCCTACAATGAGCAGTTCTTC.

The gene calls are TRBV11-2 and TRBJ1-4; the D gene is possibly TRBD1 (5 bases). The CDR3 contains 16 residues. Germline CDR1 and CDR2: SGHAT and FQNNGV. Trimming cost V 4 bases and J 0 bases, with 12 bases left between them. CDR3 sequence reads: CASSYYRRTTNEKLFF. The CDR3 nucleotides read TGTGCCAGCAGCTATTACAGGCGCACAACTAATGAAAAACTGTTTTTT.

This chain uses TRBV24-1 with TRBJ1-2; D unclear. Trimming left V 9 bases short and J 1 base short, with 11 bases between. Germline V CDR1 and CDR2: KGHDR, SFDVKD. This CDR3 spans 13 amino acids. The CDR3 spells CATRAGYNYGYTF. The CDR3 bases are TGTGCCACCCGGGCGGGCTATAACTATGGCTACACCTTC.

J is TRBJ1-4 and V is TRBV9; D gene unclear. The CDR3 length is 16 residues. From germline, CDR1 is SGDLS and CDR2 YYNGEE. Trimming took 3 bases from V and 0 from J, leaving 12 bases between them. As DNA, the CDR3 is TGTGCCAGCAGCGAGGCCTACGGGGCAACTAATGAAAAACTGTTTTTT. It codes for CASSEAYGATNEKLFF. Looking up the rest from reference TRBV9 and TRBJ1-4 gives the full variable domain: DSGVTQTPKHLITATGQRVTLRCSPRSGDLSVYWYQQSLDQGLQFLIQYYNGEERAKGNILERFSAQQFPDLHSELNLSSLELGDSALYFCASSEAYGATNEKLFFGSGTQLSVL.

The chain couples TRBV5-8 to TRBJ2-3; no reliable D call. V was shortened by 2 bases and J by 4 bases, with 5 bases between the two germline ends. From germline, CDR1 is SGHTS and CDR2 YDEGEE. CDR3 length equals 12 residues. CDR3 amino acids: CASSLWSDTQYF. CDR3 bases: TGTGCCAGCAGCTTATGGTCAGATACGCAGTATTTT.

The genes are TRBV28 and TRBJ2-1, with D perhaps TRBD2 (6 bases). V lost 1 base and J 3 bases, leaving 13 bases between the germline ends. Per the germline V gene, CDR1 is MDHEN and CDR2 is SYDVKM. This CDR3 has 16 residues. The CDR3, as DNA: TGTGCCAGCAGTTTATTCAGTAGCGGAAACTACAATGAGCAGTTCTTC. This translates into CASSLFSSGNYNEQFF. Together with reference TRBV28 and TRBJ2-1, the CDR3 gives the full variable domain: DVKVTQSSRYLVKRTGEKVFLECVQDMDHENMFWYRQDPGLGLRLIYFSYDVKMKEKGDIPEGYSVSREKKERFSLILESASTNQTSMYLCASSLFSSGNYNEQFFGPGTRLTVL.

The chain uses TRBV30 and TRBJ1-2; D unresolved. Germline V gene lookup returns CDR1 GTSNPN and CDR2 SVGIG (reference sequence). V was shortened by 0 bases and J by 2 bases, with 7 bases between the two germline ends. The CDR3 spans 13 residues. CDR3 sequence: CAWSVAQNYGYTF. CDR3 coding DNA: TGTGCCTGGAGTGTAGCGCAGAACTATGGCTACACCTTC.

The rearrangement links TRBV19 to TRBJ2-3; 10 bases agree with TRBD2. This CDR3 has 18 amino acids. Germline CDR1 and CDR2: LNHDA and SQIVND (reference sequence). V was pared by 5 bases and J by 2 bases, with 13 bases of the junction left unmatched. The chain's CDR3 is CASSPSARAGGNTDTQYF. CDR3 coding DNA: TGTGCCAGTAGTCCCTCTGCTAGAGCGGGGGGGAACACAGATACGCAGTATTTT.

This clone turned up a few times. The chain couples TRBV4-1 to TRBJ1-3; maybe TRBD1 (6 bases). CDR3 size: 14 residues. Trimming left V 4 bases short and J 3 bases short, with 10 bases between. Germline V CDR1 and CDR2: MGHRA, YSYEKL. CDR3 coding DNA: TGCGCCAGCAGCCTACAGGGTTTTGGAAACACCATATATTTT. Its translation: CASSLQGFGNTIYF.

V gene TRBV6-1 combines with J gene TRBJ1-1, with D perhaps matching TRBD1 (6 bases). The V end lost 2 bases, the J end lost 5 bases, and 15 bases lay between the germline ends. In germline, CDR1 is MNHNS, CDR2 SASEGT. This CDR3 has 15 amino acids. CDR3 sequence: CASSELGGLWTEAFF. DNA for the CDR3: TGTGCCAGCAGTGAATTAGGGGGGCTTTGGACTGAAGCTTTCTTT.

V gene TRBV9 combines with J gene TRBJ2-3; 12 positions agree with TRBD2. The V segment lost 0 bases and the J segment 6 bases; nucleotides outside the gene matches: 2. Germline CDR1 reads SGDLS; CDR2 reads YYNGEE. The CDR3 contains 15 residues. CDR3 sequence reads: CASSVGLAGGDTQYF. The CDR3 DNA is TGTGCCAGCAGCGTAGGGCTAGCGGGGGGGGATACGCAGTATTTT.

The chain joins TRBV27 to TRBJ1-5; 7 bases align to TRBD1. Germline CDR1 is MNHEY and CDR2 is SMNVEV (reference sequence). Trimming took 4 bases from V and 7 from J; bases not matched to a gene: 7. This CDR3 spans 14 amino acids. The CDR3 coding sequence is TGTGCCAGCAGTTCCCGACAGGGTCGACAGCCCCAGCATTTT. Translated: CASSSRQGRQPQHF.